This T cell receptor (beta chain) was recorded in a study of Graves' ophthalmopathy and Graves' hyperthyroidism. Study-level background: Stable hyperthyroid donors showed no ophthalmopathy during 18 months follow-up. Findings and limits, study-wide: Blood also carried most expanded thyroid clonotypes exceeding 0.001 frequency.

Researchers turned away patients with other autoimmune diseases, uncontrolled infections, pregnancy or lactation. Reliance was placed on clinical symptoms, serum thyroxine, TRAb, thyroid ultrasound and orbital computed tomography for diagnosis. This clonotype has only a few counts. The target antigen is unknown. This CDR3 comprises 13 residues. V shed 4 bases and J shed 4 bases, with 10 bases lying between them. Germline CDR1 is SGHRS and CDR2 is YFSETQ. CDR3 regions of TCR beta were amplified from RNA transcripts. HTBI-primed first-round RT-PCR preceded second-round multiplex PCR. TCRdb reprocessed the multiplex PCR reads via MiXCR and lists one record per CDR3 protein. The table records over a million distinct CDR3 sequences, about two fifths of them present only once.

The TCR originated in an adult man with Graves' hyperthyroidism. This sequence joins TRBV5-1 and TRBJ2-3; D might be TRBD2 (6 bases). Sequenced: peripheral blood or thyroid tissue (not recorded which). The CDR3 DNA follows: TGCGCCAGCAGCCATTCGGGGGCAGATACGCAGTATTTT. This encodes CASSHSGADTQYF. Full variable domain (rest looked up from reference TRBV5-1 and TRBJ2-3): KAGVTQTPRYLIKTRGQQVTLSCSPISGHRSVSWYQQTPGQGLQFLFEYFSETQRNKGNFPGRFSGRQFSNSRSEMNVSTLELGDSALYLCASSHSGADTQYFGPGTRLTVL.